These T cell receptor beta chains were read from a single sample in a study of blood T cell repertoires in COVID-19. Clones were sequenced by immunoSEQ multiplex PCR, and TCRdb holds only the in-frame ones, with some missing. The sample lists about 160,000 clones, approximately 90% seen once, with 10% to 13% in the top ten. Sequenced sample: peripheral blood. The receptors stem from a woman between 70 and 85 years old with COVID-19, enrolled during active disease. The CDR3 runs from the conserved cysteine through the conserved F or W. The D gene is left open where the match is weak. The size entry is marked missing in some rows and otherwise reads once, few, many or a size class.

cdr3_aa: CASSTGGREQYF
cdr3_nt: TGTGCCAGTAGTACCGGGGGGCGCGAGCAGTACTTC
j_call: TRBJ2-7
v_call: TRBV19
clone_size: once
d_call: .

cdr3_aa: CASSLGGTGGLEAFF
cdr3_nt: TGTGCCAGCAGTTTAGGAGGGACAGGGGGTCTCGAAGCTTTCTTT
j_call: TRBJ1-1
v_call: TRBV28
clone_size: .
d_call: TRBD1

cdr3_aa: CASSAANLIWDRHPDEQYF
cdr3_nt: TGTGCCAGCAGTGCCGCGAACCTTATATGGGACAGGCACCCCGACGAGCAGTACTTC
j_call: TRBJ2-7
v_call: TRBV2
clone_size: few
d_call: TRBD1

cdr3_aa: CASSYGQSVSPLHF
cdr3_nt: TGTGCCAGCAGCTACGGACAGTCGGTTTCACCCCTCCACTTT
j_call: TRBJ1-6
v_call: TRBV5-6
clone_size: .
d_call: .

cdr3_aa: CASSTYSSRAFNQPQHF
cdr3_nt: TGTGCCAGTAGTACCTATTCTTCTCGAGCCTTTAATCAGCCCCAGCATTTT
j_call: TRBJ1-5
v_call: TRBV19
clone_size: .
d_call: .

cdr3_aa: CASSRIGGGADTQYF
cdr3_nt: TGTGCCAGTAGTCGTATAGGGGGAGGGGCAGATACGCAGTATTTT
j_call: TRBJ2-3
v_call: TRBV19
clone_size: .
d_call: .

cdr3_aa: CASSQVLGVTQYF
cdr3_nt: TGTGCCAGCAGCCAAGTATTGGGAGTCACGCAGTATTTT
j_call: TRBJ2-3
v_call: TRBV14
clone_size: .
d_call: .

cdr3_aa: CATGQLYNSPLHF
cdr3_nt: TGCGCCACTGGACAACTCTATAATTCACCCCTCCACTTT
j_call: TRBJ1-6
v_call: TRBV12-3/TRBV12-4
clone_size: .
d_call: .

cdr3_aa: CASSPGQGYGYTF
cdr3_nt: TGTGCCAGCTCACCTGGGCAGGGCTATGGCTACACCTTC
j_call: TRBJ1-2
v_call: TRBV18
clone_size: .
d_call: .

cdr3_aa: CASSSRRGYEQYF
cdr3_nt: TGTGCCAGCAGCTCTCGCCGGGGGTACGAGCAGTACTTC
j_call: TRBJ2-7
v_call: TRBV11-2
clone_size: .
d_call: .

cdr3_aa: CASSPTPDSWQYF
cdr3_nt: TGCGCCAGCAGCCCCACCCCGGACAGCTGGCAGTACTTC
j_call: TRBJ2-7
v_call: TRBV5-1
clone_size: once
d_call: .

cdr3_aa: CSASPLGPDQPQHF
cdr3_nt: TGCAGTGCTAGTCCCCTTGGGCCCGATCAGCCCCAGCATTTT
j_call: TRBJ1-5
v_call: TRBV20-1
clone_size: once
d_call: .

cdr3_aa: CATRPSSMDEQFF
cdr3_nt: TGTGCCACCCGGCCGTCTAGCATGGATGAGCAGTTCTTC
j_call: TRBJ2-1
v_call: TRBV6-5
clone_size: .
d_call: .

cdr3_aa: CASSLGLAGGLSTDTQYF
cdr3_nt: TGTGCCAGCAGCTTAGGGCTAGCGGGGGGACTTAGCACAGATACGCAGTATTTT
j_call: TRBJ2-3
v_call: TRBV11-2
clone_size: .
d_call: TRBD2

cdr3_aa: CASSFGGNQPQHF
cdr3_nt: TGTGCCAGCAGCTTCGGTGGCAATCAGCCCCAGCATTTT
j_call: TRBJ1-5
v_call: TRBV5-8
clone_size: .
d_call: .

cdr3_aa: CASSPRTGTGELFF
cdr3_nt: TGTGCTAGCAGCCCCCGGACAGGCACCGGGGAGCTGTTTTTT
j_call: TRBJ2-2
v_call: TRBV7-7
clone_size: once
d_call: TRBD1

cdr3_aa: CASSDRGSSYEQYF
cdr3_nt: TGTGCCAGCAGTGACAGGGGGAGCTCCTACGAGCAGTACTTC
j_call: TRBJ2-7
v_call: TRBV2
clone_size: .
d_call: TRBD1

cdr3_aa: CASKLTGLGEKLFF
cdr3_nt: TGTGCCAGCAAGCTGACAGGGTTAGGCGAAAAACTGTTTTTT
j_call: TRBJ1-4
v_call: TRBV2
clone_size: .
d_call: TRBD1

cdr3_aa: CASSRRGIVTGELFF
cdr3_nt: TGTGCCAGCAGCCGGCGGGGTATTGTCACCGGGGAGCTGTTTTTT
j_call: TRBJ2-2
v_call: TRBV7-9
clone_size: .
d_call: .

cdr3_aa: CASSISDWAEQFF
cdr3_nt: TGTGCCAGCAGCATCTCCGATTGGGCTGAGCAGTTCTTC
j_call: TRBJ2-1
v_call: TRBV5-6
clone_size: .
d_call: .

cdr3_aa: CASSYGQGAEAFF
cdr3_nt: TGTGCCAGCAGCTACGGACAGGGGGCTGAAGCTTTCTTT
j_call: TRBJ1-1
v_call: TRBV5-4
clone_size: .
d_call: TRBD1

cdr3_aa: CASSLPGMTGELFF
cdr3_nt: TGCGCCAGCAGCTTGCCTGGCATGACCGGGGAGCTGTTTTTT
j_call: TRBJ2-2
v_call: TRBV5-1
clone_size: .
d_call: .

cdr3_aa: CASSQGLGRYNSPLHF
cdr3_nt: TGCGCCAGCAGCCAAGGCCTAGGGAGGTATAATTCACCCCTCCACTTT
j_call: TRBJ1-6
v_call: TRBV4-1
clone_size: .
d_call: .

cdr3_aa: CASSFGLAGGHPQETQYF
cdr3_nt: TGCGCCAGCAGCTTCGGACTAGCGGGGGGGCACCCTCAAGAGACCCAGTACTTC
j_call: TRBJ2-5
v_call: TRBV5-1
clone_size: .
d_call: TRBD2

cdr3_aa: CAWRAQGNGQPQHF
cdr3_nt: TGTGCCTGGAGGGCCCAGGGGAATGGTCAGCCCCAGCATTTT
j_call: TRBJ1-5
v_call: TRBV30
clone_size: .
d_call: .

cdr3_aa: CASSPSFPGQRLEEQYF
cdr3_nt: TGTGCCAGCTCACCATCTTTCCCGGGACAGCGGTTGGAGGAGCAGTACTTC
j_call: TRBJ2-7
v_call: TRBV18
clone_size: .
d_call: TRBD1

cdr3_aa: CASSDTGTGSNYGYTF
cdr3_nt: TGTGCCAGCAGTGATACCGGGACAGGATCTAACTATGGCTACACCTTC
j_call: TRBJ1-2
v_call: TRBV2
clone_size: .
d_call: TRBD1

cdr3_aa: CASTTDRGYNEQFF
cdr3_nt: TGTGCCAGCACCACGGACAGGGGTTACAATGAGCAGTTCTTC
j_call: TRBJ2-1
v_call: TRBV28
clone_size: .
d_call: TRBD1

cdr3_aa: CASSLDVVSAFF
cdr3_nt: TGTGCCAGCAGCTTAGATGTGGTCAGTGCTTTCTTT
j_call: TRBJ1-1
v_call: TRBV11-2
clone_size: .
d_call: .

cdr3_aa: CASSQGSGGDAKNIQYF
cdr3_nt: TGCGCCAGCAGCCAAGGCTCAGGGGGCGACGCCAAAAACATTCAGTACTTC
j_call: TRBJ2-4
v_call: TRBV4-1
clone_size: .
d_call: TRBD1

cdr3_aa: CASSLGSGPHTEAFF
cdr3_nt: TGTGCCAGCAGCTTAGGGTCTGGGCCACACACTGAAGCTTTCTTT
j_call: TRBJ1-1
v_call: TRBV7-2
clone_size: .
d_call: .

cdr3_aa: CASSRDARKIGNTIYF
cdr3_nt: TGTGCCAGCAGCCGAGACGCCAGGAAGATTGGAAACACCATATATTTT
j_call: TRBJ1-3
v_call: TRBV7-9
clone_size: few
d_call: .

cdr3_aa: CASSEGALGYEQYF
cdr3_nt: TGTGCCAGCAGTGAGGGGGCTTTGGGCTACGAGCAGTACTTC
j_call: TRBJ2-7
v_call: TRBV25-1
clone_size: .
d_call: .

cdr3_aa: CASRPDRHTGELFF
cdr3_nt: TGTGCCAGCAGGCCTGACAGACACACCGGGGAGCTGTTTTTT
j_call: TRBJ2-2
v_call: TRBV2
clone_size: .
d_call: .

cdr3_aa: CASSEAEQEVGYGYTF
cdr3_nt: TGTGCCAGCAGTGAAGCTGAGCAGGAGGTTGGCTATGGCTACACCTTC
j_call: TRBJ1-2
v_call: TRBV2
clone_size: .
d_call: .

cdr3_aa: CASSIGPGKENQPQHF
cdr3_nt: TGTGCCAGTAGTATCGGCCCGGGAAAAGAGAATCAGCCCCAGCATTTT
j_call: TRBJ1-5
v_call: TRBV19
clone_size: .
d_call: .

cdr3_aa: CASSGRAGSSSNQPQHF
cdr3_nt: TGTGCCAGCAGTGGGCGAGCAGGGTCTTCGAGCAATCAGCCCCAGCATTTT
j_call: TRBJ1-5
v_call: TRBV6-1
clone_size: .
d_call: .

cdr3_aa: CASSSRSGYTF
cdr3_nt: TGTGCCAGCAGCTCCAGAAGTGGCTACACCTTC
j_call: TRBJ1-2
v_call: TRBV7-9
clone_size: few
d_call: .

cdr3_aa: CASSSGGVYTEAFF
cdr3_nt: TGTGCCAGCAGCTCAGGGGGCGTATACACTGAAGCTTTCTTT
j_call: TRBJ1-1
v_call: TRBV27
clone_size: .
d_call: TRBD1

cdr3_aa: CASRIGSGNTIYF
cdr3_nt: TGCGCCAGCCGAATCGGGTCCGGAAACACCATATATTTT
j_call: TRBJ1-3
v_call: TRBV5-1
clone_size: .
d_call: .

cdr3_aa: CASSETGLGSNTEAFF
cdr3_nt: TGTGCCAGCAGTGAAACAGGGTTGGGGTCGAACACTGAAGCTTTCTTT
j_call: TRBJ1-1
v_call: TRBV2
clone_size: .
d_call: .

cdr3_aa: CASSQLERGPAAYNEQFF
cdr3_nt: TGTGCCAGCAGCCAACTAGAAAGAGGGCCCGCGGCTTACAATGAGCAGTTCTTC
j_call: TRBJ2-1
v_call: TRBV3-1/TRBV3-2
clone_size: .
d_call: .

cdr3_aa: CASSPPGTGGEKTQYF
cdr3_nt: TGTGCCAGCTCACCCCCGGGGACAGGGGGCGAGAAGACCCAGTACTTC
j_call: TRBJ2-5
v_call: TRBV18
clone_size: .
d_call: TRBD1

cdr3_aa: CAIAKRQGGNSPLHF
cdr3_nt: TGTGCCATCGCGAAGAGACAGGGTGGTAATTCACCCCTCCACTTT
j_call: TRBJ1-6
v_call: TRBV2
clone_size: .
d_call: TRBD1

cdr3_aa: CASSQAVSTIYF
cdr3_nt: TGTGCCAGCAGCCAAGCTGTGAGCACCATATATTTT
j_call: TRBJ1-3
v_call: TRBV3-1/TRBV3-2
clone_size: .
d_call: .

cdr3_aa: CSPSGSYEQYF
cdr3_nt: TGCAGCCCTTCGGGATCCTACGAGCAGTACTTC
j_call: TRBJ2-7
v_call: TRBV20-1
clone_size: .
d_call: .

cdr3_aa: CATKVLGGHGKLFF
cdr3_nt: TGTGCAACTAAAGTGTTGGGAGGTCATGGAAAACTGTTTTTT
j_call: TRBJ1-4
v_call: TRBV2
clone_size: .
d_call: .

cdr3_aa: CASSSLSGAGNTIYF
cdr3_nt: TGTGCCAGCAGTTCCCTGTCGGGGGCTGGAAACACCATATATTTT
j_call: TRBJ1-3
v_call: TRBV6-5
clone_size: .
d_call: .

cdr3_aa: CASRGDRDYQPQHF
cdr3_nt: TGTGCCAGCAGAGGGGACAGAGATTATCAGCCCCAGCATTTT
j_call: TRBJ1-5
v_call: TRBV2
clone_size: .
d_call: TRBD1

cdr3_aa: CASSPALTQGVRTYEQYF
cdr3_nt: TGTGCCAGCAGCCCCGCCCTAACTCAGGGGGTAAGAACCTACGAGCAGTACTTC
j_call: TRBJ2-7
v_call: TRBV5-6
clone_size: .
d_call: TRBD1

cdr3_aa: CASSGGLAGGSYEQYF
cdr3_nt: TGCGCCAGCAGTGGGGGACTAGCGGGGGGTTCCTACGAGCAGTACTTC
j_call: TRBJ2-7
v_call: TRBV10-1
clone_size: .
d_call: TRBD2